This TCR beta chain was identified during a study of cytomegalovirus exposure and HLA in healthy donors. The study ran its PCR with 60 Vbeta and 13 Jbeta primers. Authors' processing steps: The authors later counted about 80 million unique TCR beta chains, 9.5 million to 13 million of them shared. Clones were sequenced by immunoSEQ multiplex PCR, and TCRdb holds only the in-frame ones, with some missing. That table furnishes V, J and clone size, whereas the DNA furnished D and trimming. The top ten clones hold approximately 2.4% of a sample with about 140,000 clones, 82% of them seen once. With respect to this clone: What it binds is unknown.

Regarding the study as a whole: A later analysis found common viral pathogens apparently linked to several of the most significant clusters. Reportedly, TCR beta sequences accurately predicted HLA-A and HLA-B alleles in most subjects.

The germline gives CDR1 SQVTM, CDR2 ANQGSEA. V lost 6 bases and J lost 0, with 13 bases in between. There are 14 residues in the CDR3. The source material was PBMCs. The chain employs TRBV29-1 and TRBJ2-3, with a weak D call TRBD1 (6 bases). The TCR sequence derives from a male donor in good health and CMV-seronegative. DNA for the CDR3: TGCAGCGTGGTGGGGGCGCGGAGCACAGATACGCAGTATTTT. Translated: CSVVGARSTDTQYF.